This entry lists 32 T cell receptor beta chains sequenced from one sample in a study of blood T cell repertoires in COVID-19. Here immunoSEQ multiplex PCR was the method, and the copy in TCRdb shows in-frame clones only, minus some. Here the sample spans roughly 15,000 clones, around 85% being singletons. The sample taken for sequencing was peripheral blood. These receptors all come from a human donor in a cohort sampled during active COVID-19.

This clone was seen only once. This chain joins TRBV7-9 and TRBJ2-4; unclear D gene. The germline V gene has CDR1 SEHNR and CDR2 FQNEAQ (reference sequence). Trimming stripped 1 base from V and 8 bases from J, with 18 bases between. The length of the CDR3 is 16 residues. The CDR3 bases are TGTGCCAGCAGCTTAGAAATGGGCAGCCTTGGGTACATTCAGTACTTC. As protein: CASSLEMGSLGYIQYF.

On this clone: Because the CDR3's place on the DNA is in doubt, the DNA is left out and the CDR3 is given as listed by TCRdb. The CDR3 here is CASSSSGQGQETQYF. This chain uses TRBV27 with TRBJ2-5; the table calls TRBD1, which could not be checked here. The CDR3 is 15 residues long, counting both termini. Germline V gene sequence: CDR1 MNHEY, CDR2 SMNVEV (reference sequence).

The chain combines TRBV5-1 with TRBJ2-3, with a weak D call TRBD2 (5 bases). Trimming took off 4 bases at V and 4 bases at J, with 13 bases between the two ends. Germline CDR1 SGHRS, CDR2 YFSETQ. The CDR3 has 14 amino acids. In DNA form, the CDR3 reads TGCGCCAGCAGCAGCGGCAACACGGCAGATACGCAGTATTTT. Translation: CASSSGNTADTQYF.

The chain joins TRBV19 to TRBJ2-7; D gene unclear. V lost 5 bases and J lost 5, with 10 bases in between. The V gene's germline CDR1 is LNHDA and CDR2 SQIVND (reference sequence). CDR3 length equals 12 residues. The CDR3 here is CASSPPSDEQYF. The CDR3 bases are TGTGCCAGTAGTCCACCGAGCGACGAGCAGTACTTC. Full variable domain (remainder filled in from reference TRBV19 and TRBJ2-7): DGGITQSPKYLFRKEGQNVTLSCEQNLNHDAMYWYRQDPGQGLRLIYYSQIVNDFQKGDIAEGYSVSREKKESFPLTVTSAQKNPTAFYLCASSPPSDEQYFGPGTRLTVT.

V and J are TRBV5-1 and TRBJ1-1, with TRBD1 identical over 9 bases. The CDR3 runs 13 residues. In germline, CDR1 is SGHRS, CDR2 YFSETQ. J was trimmed by 5 bases and V by 6 bases; bases with no gene match: 5. The CDR3 here is CASKQGARTEAFF. As DNA, the CDR3 is TGCGCCAGCAAACAGGGGGCGCGGACTGAAGCTTTCTTT.

The chain links TRBV7-9 to TRBJ2-7, with D tentatively TRBD1 (5 bases). Per the germline V gene, CDR1 is SEHNR and CDR2 is FQNEAQ (reference sequence). This CDR3 spans 12 amino acids. Trimming stripped 1 base from V and 5 bases from J, with 6 bases between. This chain's CDR3 is CASSLEDNEQYF. The DNA for the CDR3 is TGTGCCAGCAGCTTAGAGGACAACGAGCAGTACTTC. The whole variable domain, remainder taken from reference TRBV7-9 and TRBJ2-7, is DTGVSQNPRHKITKRGQNVTFRCDPISEHNRLYWYRQTLGQGPEFLTYFQNEAQLEKSRLLSDRFSAERPKGSFSTLEIQRTEQGDSAMYLCASSLEDNEQYFGPGTRLTVT.

The chain links TRBV7-9 to TRBJ1-2; D may be TRBD1 (5 bases). V lost 5 bases and J 7 bases, leaving 20 bases between the germline ends. This CDR3 has 15 residues. Germline CDR1 and CDR2: SEHNR and FQNEAQ (reference sequence). The CDR3 loop is CASSALDGTRGGYTF. CDR3 bases: TGTGCCAGCAGCGCGTTAGACGGCACAAGGGGTGGCTACACCTTC.

This chain links TRBV5-4 with TRBJ2-3, with D tentatively TRBD2 (7 bases). This CDR3 has 15 amino acids. Germline CDR1 reads SGHNT; CDR2 reads YYREEE (reference sequence). V lost 2 bases to trimming and J lost 1 base, with 11 bases between them. The CDR3, as DNA: TGTGCCAGCAGCTTCCGGGGGGCGGGCACAGATACGCAGTATTTT. This sequence encodes CASSFRGAGTDTQYF.

The chain combines TRBV9 with TRBJ2-1, with 10 bases lining up with TRBD1. This CDR3 contains 15 residues. Germline V gives CDR1 SGDLS, CDR2 YYNGEE. V lost 3 bases and J lost 7; bases outside the gene matches: 7. CDR3 nucleotide sequence: TGTGCCAGCAGCGACCGGGACAGGGGTCGGAATGAGCAGTTCTTC. This gives the protein CASSDRDRGRNEQFF.

This clone was detected a few times. Other nucleotide sequences in the sample specify the same CDR3. This chain joins TRBV6-1 and TRBJ2-7; 8 bases are a match to TRBD1. V lost 1 base to trimming and J lost 4 bases; unmatched junction nucleotides: 3. The CDR3 covers 14 residues. The germline V gene has CDR1 MNHNS and CDR2 SASEGT. CDR3 nucleotide sequence: TGTGCCAGCAGTGAAGGGCAGGGGGCTTACGAGCAGTACTTC. It is translated as CASSEGQGAYEQYF.

The J gene is TRBJ1-5, the V gene TRBV19; D might be TRBD1 (5 bases). V shed 6 bases and J shed 3 bases, with 9 bases lying between them. CDR1 is LNHDA and CDR2 is SQIVND in the germline V gene (reference sequence). This CDR3 spans 13 amino acids. The CDR3 protein is CASSRQNNQPQHF. For the CDR3, the DNA is TGTGCCAGTAGCAGACAGAACAATCAGCCCCAGCATTTT.

V usage is TRBV6-2 or TRBV6-3 and J usage is TRBJ2-1; D is unresolved. The V and J ends lost 3 bases and 10 bases respectively, with 10 bases between them. This CDR3 spans 12 amino acids. CDR1 MNHEY and CDR2 SVGEGT come from the germline V gene. CDR3 in DNA: TGTGCCAGCAGTTATCTCGCCCGGGAGCAGTTCTTC. This translates into CASSYLAREQFF.

The rearrangement uses TRBV6-5 and TRBJ1-5; TRBD1 is a possible D gene (5 bases). CDR1 and CDR2 (germline): MNHEY, SVGAGI. V was clipped by 7 bases and J by 2 bases, with 12 bases between them. The CDR3 consists of 14 residues. The CDR3 loop reads CASTGRGGNQPQHF. CDR3 coding DNA: TGTGCCAGCACTGGTCGGGGGGGCAATCAGCCCCAGCATTTT.

The V and J genes are TRBV18 and TRBJ1-4, with TRBD1 matching over 9 bases. The CDR3 contains 18 residues. Germline V gene lookup returns CDR1 KGHSH and CDR2 LQKENI. V lost 3 bases to trimming and J lost 5 bases; unmatched junction nucleotides: 13. The CDR3 sequence: CASSPTSRDRVSNEKLFF. The CDR3 nucleotides read TGTGCCAGCTCACCTACGTCCCGGGACAGGGTCTCAAATGAAAAACTGTTTTTT.

The chain employs TRBV7-9 and TRBJ2-7, with TRBD1 matching 10 bases. The CDR3 totals 16 residues. The J segment lost 3 bases and the V segment lost 5 bases, leaving 10 bases of the junction unmatched. The germline CDR1 and CDR2 sequences are SEHNR and FQNEAQ (reference sequence). The CDR3 is CASSPPSGTGVYEQYF. CDR3 nucleotide sequence: TGTGCCAGCAGCCCCCCGTCCGGGACAGGGGTCTACGAGCAGTACTTC.

The chain links TRBV6-2 or TRBV6-3 to TRBJ2-1, with TRBD2 matching over 7 bases. V was clipped by 0 bases and J by 8 bases; unmatched bases: 10. CDR3 length: 16 residues. Germline lookup yields CDR1 MNHEY and CDR2 SVGEGT. The CDR3 DNA reads as TGTGCCAGCAGTTACTCCCGTGGCGCGGGAGAGGATGAGCAGTTCTTC. Its protein is CASSYSRGAGEDEQFF.

The chain is built from TRBV4-2 and TRBJ1-6; D may be TRBD1 (6 bases). The CDR3 length is 17 residues. From germline, CDR1 is LGHNA and CDR2 YNFKEQ. Trimming removed 5 bases at V and 0 bases at J, with 14 bases between. The CDR3 reads CASSATGPYSYNSPLHF. For the CDR3, the DNA is TGTGCCAGCAGCGCGACAGGTCCCTACTCCTATAATTCACCCCTCCACTTT.

This clone counts as large. The rearrangement links TRBV7-8 to TRBJ1-1, with D unresolved. The CDR3 extends over 15 amino acids. The germline CDR1 and CDR2 sequences are SGHVS and FQNEAQ. V lost 6 bases and J 7 bases, leaving 21 bases between the germline ends. In nucleotides, the CDR3 is TGTGCCAGCAGGGAGTCTATATCGGATATTTTTGAAGCTTTCTTT. It is translated as CASRESISDIFEAFF.

The chain has TRBV10-3 and TRBJ2-2; D gene ambiguous. The V gene lost 3 bases and the J gene lost 1 base, with 6 bases spanning the gap. The CDR3 is made up of 14 amino acids. Germline values: CDR1 ENHRY, CDR2 SYGVKD. CDR3 nucleotide sequence: TGTGCCATCAGTGATCAGCGGAACACCGGGGAGCTGTTTTTT. It is translated as CAISDQRNTGELFF.

The J gene is TRBJ2-1, the V gene TRBV7-9; 9 bases fit TRBD2. J lost 0 bases, V lost 4 bases, and 7 bases had no gene match. From germline, CDR1 is SEHNR and CDR2 FQNEAQ (reference sequence). The CDR3 is made up of 17 amino acids. The CDR3 here is CASSSRRLAASYNEQFF. DNA of the CDR3: TGTGCCAGCAGCTCCCGCCGACTAGCGGCCTCCTACAATGAGCAGTTCTTC.

The genes are TRBV13 and TRBJ2-1, with D tentatively TRBD1 (6 bases). Germline V gene sequence: CDR1 PRHDT, CDR2 FYEKMQ (reference sequence). V was shortened by 6 bases and J by 4 bases, with 13 bases between the two germline ends. The CDR3 runs 14 residues. This CDR3 is CASSGQGKYNEQFF. The DNA for the CDR3 is TGTGCCAGCAGTGGGCAGGGGAAGTACAATGAGCAGTTCTTC.

This clone has more than one count but fewer than ten. In nucleotides, the CDR3 is TGCGCCAGCAGCTTTAGGGGGGGCACCGGGGAGCTGTTTTTT. Translation: CASSFRGGTGELFF. The chain has TRBV5-1 and TRBJ2-2, with D maybe TRBD2 (7 bases). The germline V and J ends were trimmed by 2 bases and 4 bases, with 9 bases remaining between them. Germline V CDR1 and CDR2: SGHRS, YFSETQ. The CDR3 has 14 amino acids.

The V call is TRBV7-9, the J call TRBJ1-1; D is perhaps TRBD1 (5 bases). The CDR3 contains 17 residues. Trimming took off 4 bases at V and 1 base at J, with 19 bases between the two ends. The V gene's germline CDR1 is SEHNR and CDR2 FQNEAQ (reference sequence). The CDR3 is CASSSPRGEVGNTEAFF. The CDR3 coding sequence is TGTGCCAGCAGCTCCCCGCGGGGCGAGGTCGGGAACACTGAAGCTTTCTTT.

V gene TRBV7-9 combines with J gene TRBJ1-3; 11 positions match TRBD1. Germline V gene lookup returns CDR1 SEHNR and CDR2 FQNEAQ (reference sequence). V lost 5 bases to trimming and J lost 4 bases; unmatched junction nucleotides: 13. This CDR3 contains 18 residues. The CDR3 loop reads CASSPGTGGLYTGNTIYF. CDR3 nucleotide sequence: TGTGCCAGCAGCCCTGGGACAGGGGGACTGTATACGGGAAACACCATATATTTT.

V and J are TRBV13 and TRBJ2-7; D gene uncertain. V lost 0 bases to trimming and J lost 3 bases, with 6 bases between them. The CDR3 sequence is 13 residues long. Germline loops: CDR1 PRHDT, CDR2 FYEKMQ (reference sequence). The CDR3 DNA follows: TGTGCCAGCAGCTTAGGGCGGAGCTACGAGCAGTACTTC. Its translation: CASSLGRSYEQYF.

By its share, this clone is medium-sized. The V gene is TRBV25-1, the J gene TRBJ2-5, with D hard to call. The CDR3 length is 11 residues. Trimming stripped 8 bases from V and 5 bases from J, with 9 bases between. The germline V gene encodes CDR1 MGHDK and CDR2 SYGVNS. The CDR3 bases are TGTGCCAGCGGTACAGTGGAGACCCAGTACTTC. Translated, it gives CASGTVETQYF.

This clone was counted once. The gene calls are TRBV29-1 and TRBJ2-6, with D perhaps matching TRBD1 (5 bases). The CDR3 is 18 amino acids. Germline V CDR1 and CDR2: SQVTM, ANQGSEA. Trimming pared 5 bases from V and 0 bases from J, leaving 20 bases between. Here the CDR3 reads CSVLFTGRISSGANVLTF. The CDR3 bases are TGCAGCGTTCTCTTTACAGGACGGATTTCCTCTGGGGCCAACGTCCTGACTTTC.

The chain carries TRBV7-2 and TRBJ1-1; D unresolved. Germline V lookup: CDR1 SGHTA, CDR2 FQGNSA. This CDR3 spans 15 amino acids. V gave up 2 bases and J gave up 3 bases, with 13 bases separating them. The CDR3 DNA is TGTGCCAGCAGCTTAATTCCAATCAGTCACACTGAAGCTTTCTTT. Its translation is CASSLIPISHTEAFF. The whole variable domain, remainder taken from reference TRBV7-2 and TRBJ1-1, is GAGVSQSPSNKVTEKGKDVELRCDPISGHTALYWYRQSLGQGLEFLIYFQGNSAPDKSGLPSDRFSAERTGGSVSTLTIQRTQQEDSAVYLCASSLIPISHTEAFFGQGTRLTVV.

This clone was detected only a few times. This rearrangement joins TRBV29-1 to TRBJ2-7, with TRBD1 identical over 7 bases. This CDR3 is 11 amino acids long. V lost 6 bases to trimming and J lost 6 bases; unmatched junction nucleotides: 5. Germline-derived CDR1 and CDR2 are SQVTM and ANQGSEA. CDR3 region: CSVRQGTEQYF. In DNA, the CDR3 is TGCAGCGTGAGACAGGGAACCGAGCAGTACTTC.

The V and J genes are TRBV24-1 and TRBJ1-4; D is perhaps TRBD1 (6 bases). Trimming pared 4 bases from V and 10 bases from J, leaving 15 bases between. The germline V gene has CDR1 KGHDR and CDR2 SFDVKD. This CDR3 has 14 amino acids. CDR3 sequence reads: CATSDSGAVRKLFF. The CDR3 nucleotides read TGTGCCACCAGTGACTCAGGGGCTGTTCGAAAACTGTTTTTT.

The rearrangement links TRBV19 to TRBJ2-4; TRBD1 is a possible D gene (6 bases). V was clipped by 6 bases and J by 0 bases, with 15 bases between them. The germline gives CDR1 LNHDA, CDR2 SQIVND (reference sequence). The CDR3 runs to 16 residues. CDR3 in amino acids: CASRPDRSLAKNIQYF. CDR3 bases: TGTGCCAGTAGGCCCGACAGGAGCCTAGCCAAAAACATTCAGTACTTC.

The CDR3 nucleotides are TGCGCCAGCAGCCAAGATTGGGTTCGGCGGGGGGGCGCCTCCTACGAGCAGTACTTC. It translates to CASSQDWVRRGGASYEQYF. This sequence joins TRBV4-3 and TRBJ2-7; 9 nucleotides line up with TRBD2. CDR3 length: 19 residues. The ends lost 0 bases at V and 0 bases at J; junction bases unmatched: 12. The germline V gene has CDR1 LGHNA and CDR2 YSLEER.